This T cell receptor (beta chain) was identified in a study of identical twins. The CDR3 contains 14 residues. Trimming cost V 5 bases and J 10 bases, with 17 bases left between them. Germline lookup yields CDR1 MNHEY and CDR2 SMNVEV (reference sequence). TCRdb analysed the 5' RACE reads with MiXCR anew, one entry per CDR3 protein. The data hold about 340,000 distinct CDR3 sequences, with about 12% observed a single time. In its sample, this clonotype was seen once. These data were also reused for a study on yellow fever vaccine responses in identical twins.

The clonotype originates from a woman between 18 and 29 years old in good health. Sequences were obtained from CD8+ T cells sorted from blood. V gene TRBV27 combines with J gene TRBJ1-4, with D possibly matching TRBD1 (6 bases). Written as DNA, the CDR3 is TGTGCCAGCAGTCCCCTCTACAGGGACTTAAAACTGTTTTTT. Translating it yields CASSPLYRDLKLFF.